The source of this TCR beta chain is a study of shared clonotypes between healthy human individuals. Trimming removed 0 bases at V and 4 bases at J, with 7 bases between. Germline V lookup: CDR1 SGDLS, CDR2 YYNGEE. This CDR3 has 14 amino acids. A single count supports this clone. Its antigen is currently unknown. Per sorted-subset replicate PCR, input was approximately 210 ng DNA, representing around 29,000 T cell genomes. The table came from immunoSEQ multiplex PCR; TCRdb's copy has only in-frame clones and leaves some out. This sample has roughly 650,000 clones, with less than 98% found just once. Study-wide results and limits: The naive CD4 repertoires of several donors were compared, and around 4.9% of clonotypes were shared. A limitation of the genetic and exposure-history diversity represented arose from few donors.

Material for sequencing was naive CD4+ T cells sorted from blood. Documented subset: CD45RA+ positively selected. The sequence was collected from a woman in her twenties or thirties in good health. J is TRBJ2-2 and V is TRBV9; D not resolved. CDR3 amino acids: CASSVATATGELFF. The CDR3 bases are TGTGCCAGCAGCGTAGCTACGGCCACCGGGGAGCTGTTTTTT.